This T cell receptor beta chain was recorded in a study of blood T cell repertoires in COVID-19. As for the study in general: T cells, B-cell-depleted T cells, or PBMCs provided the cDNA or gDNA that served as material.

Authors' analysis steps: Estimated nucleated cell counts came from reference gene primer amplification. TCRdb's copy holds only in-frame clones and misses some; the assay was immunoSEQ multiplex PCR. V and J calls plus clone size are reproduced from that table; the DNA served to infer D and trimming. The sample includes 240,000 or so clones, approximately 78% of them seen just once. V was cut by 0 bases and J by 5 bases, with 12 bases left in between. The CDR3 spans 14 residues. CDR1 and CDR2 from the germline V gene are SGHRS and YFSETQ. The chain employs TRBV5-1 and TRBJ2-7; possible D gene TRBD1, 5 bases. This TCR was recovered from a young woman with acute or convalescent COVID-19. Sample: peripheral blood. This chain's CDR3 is CASSLEQVVHEQYF. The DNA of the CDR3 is TGCGCCAGCAGCTTGGAACAGGTGGTCCACGAGCAGTACTTC.